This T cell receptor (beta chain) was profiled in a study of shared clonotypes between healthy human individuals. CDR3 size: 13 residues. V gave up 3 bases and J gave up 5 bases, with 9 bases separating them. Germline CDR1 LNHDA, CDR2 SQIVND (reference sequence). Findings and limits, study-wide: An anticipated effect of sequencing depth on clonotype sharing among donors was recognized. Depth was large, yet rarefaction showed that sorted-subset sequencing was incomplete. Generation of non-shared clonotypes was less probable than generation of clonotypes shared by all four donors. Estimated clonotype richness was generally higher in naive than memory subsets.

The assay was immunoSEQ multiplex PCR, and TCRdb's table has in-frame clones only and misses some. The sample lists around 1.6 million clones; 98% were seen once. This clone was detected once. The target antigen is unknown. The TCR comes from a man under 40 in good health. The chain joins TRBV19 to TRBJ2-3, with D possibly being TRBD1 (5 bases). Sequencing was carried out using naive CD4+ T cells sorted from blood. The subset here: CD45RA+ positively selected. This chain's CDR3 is CASSILQGDTQYF. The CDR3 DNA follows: TGTGCCAGTAGTATCCTTCAGGGAGATACGCAGTATTTT.